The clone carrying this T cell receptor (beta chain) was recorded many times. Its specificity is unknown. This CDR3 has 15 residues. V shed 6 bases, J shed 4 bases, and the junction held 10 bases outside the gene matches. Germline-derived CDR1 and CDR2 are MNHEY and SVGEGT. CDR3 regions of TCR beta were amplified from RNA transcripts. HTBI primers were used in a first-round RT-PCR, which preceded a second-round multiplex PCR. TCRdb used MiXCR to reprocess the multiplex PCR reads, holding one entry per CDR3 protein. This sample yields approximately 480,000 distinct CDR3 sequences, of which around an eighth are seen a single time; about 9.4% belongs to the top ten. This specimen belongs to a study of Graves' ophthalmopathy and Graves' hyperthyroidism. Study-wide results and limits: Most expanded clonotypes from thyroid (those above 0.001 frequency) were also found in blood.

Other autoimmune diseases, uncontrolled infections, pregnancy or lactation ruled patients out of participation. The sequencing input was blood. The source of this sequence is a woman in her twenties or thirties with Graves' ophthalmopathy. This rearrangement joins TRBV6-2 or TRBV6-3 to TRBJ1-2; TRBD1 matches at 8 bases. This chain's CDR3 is CASSAYRDRTYGYTF. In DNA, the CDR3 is TGTGCCAGCAGCGCATACAGGGACAGGACCTATGGCTACACCTTC.